This T cell receptor (beta chain) comes out of a study of human T cells and chemical hapten exposure. Across the whole study: Sensitization used 2% DPC on around 2 cm by around 2 cm upper inner arm skin. Largely, small differences in pooled library volume made per-sample TCR yields vary. Overall study results and limits: Patch test score was positively correlated with the counts of PT1 expanded TCRs.

Time point denoted: patch test 1, 2 weeks after DPC sensitization. The treatment was: therapeutic diphenylcyclopropenone sensitization with weekly scalp DPC. Remarks on this clonotype: Its specificity is unknown. A far larger clone is one nucleotide away, so this likely arose from a read error.

TCRdb re-analysed the RACE reads in MiXCR, keeping a single row per CDR3 protein. The sample holds approximately 350,000 distinct CDR3 sequences, around 6.9% seen once. CDR3 length: 12 residues. The V gene's germline CDR1 is SGHTA and CDR2 FQGTGA. The material sequenced was whole blood, taken in connection with sensitization to the hapten diphenylcyclopropenone (DPC). V usage is TRBV7-3 and J usage is TRBJ2-3, with D unresolved. This receptor was identified in a woman aged 18-29 years with alopecia areata. Some clones in this sample may be carry-over from other donors' samples. CDR3 bases: TGTGCCAACAGCTTAAATGCAGATACGCAGTATTTT. Amino acids: CANSLNADTQYF.